These 6 T cell receptor beta chains were sequenced from one sample in a study of technical replicates of blood from a few donors. Some clones are missing from TCRdb's copy, which holds only in-frame ones; the method was immunoSEQ multiplex PCR. The table shows 99,000 or so clones, with about 95% occurring only once. Sequenced input: T cells isolated from PBMCs. These receptors all come from a human donor in good health.

The genes are TRBV4-1 and TRBJ1-1; D is ambiguous. The CDR3 is 13 amino acids. V was trimmed by 1 base and J by 3 bases, leaving 6 bases between them. Germline V CDR1 and CDR2: MGHRA, YSYEKL. CDR3 DNA sequence: TGCGCCAGCAGCCAAGTGCAGTACACTGAAGCTTTCTTT. Translation: CASSQVQYTEAFF.

V and J are TRBV4-2 and TRBJ2-7; 7 nucleotides line up with TRBD2. The V gene's germline CDR1 is LGHNA and CDR2 YNFKEQ. J was trimmed by 3 bases and V by 4 bases; bases with no gene match: 15. The CDR3 is 17 residues long. This CDR3 reads CASSPSAGLSTNYEQYF. CDR3 DNA sequence: TGTGCCAGCAGCCCCTCGGCGGGACTATCGACTAACTACGAGCAGTACTTC.

The chain joins TRBV4-2 to TRBJ2-7; D is undetermined. V was trimmed by 2 bases and J by 1 base, leaving 27 bases between them. The V gene's germline CDR1 is LGHNA and CDR2 YNFKEQ. This CDR3 is 20 amino acids long. Here the CDR3 reads CASSQPADQEPNIQSYEQYF. The CDR3 DNA reads as TGTGCCAGCAGCCAACCCGCCGACCAGGAACCCAACATACAATCCTACGAGCAGTACTTC.

V and J are TRBV19 and TRBJ2-5; a weak D match, TRBD2 (6 bases). The germline CDR1 and CDR2 sequences are LNHDA and SQIVND (reference sequence). Trimming shortened V by 4 bases and J by 2 bases, and 11 bases separated the two germline ends. This CDR3 spans 14 amino acids. In DNA, the CDR3 is TGTGCCAGTAGTACCCCTAGCGATCAAGAGACCCAGTACTTC. Protein product: CASSTPSDQETQYF. Based on the CDR3 plus reference TRBV19 and TRBJ2-5, the full variable domain is DGGITQSPKYLFRKEGQNVTLSCEQNLNHDAMYWYRQDPGQGLRLIYYSQIVNDFQKGDIAEGYSVSREKKESFPLTVTSAQKNPTAFYLCASSTPSDQETQYFGPGTRLLVL.

The J gene is TRBJ2-2, the V gene TRBV10-3; 8 positions agree with TRBD1. The V segment lost 10 bases and the J segment 6 bases; nucleotides outside the gene matches: 7. This CDR3 comprises 13 residues. Germline V gene data show CDR1 as ENHRY and CDR2 as SYGVKD. The CDR3 sequence is CASTGGWAGELFF. CDR3 in DNA: TGTGCCAGTACAGGGGGTTGGGCCGGGGAGCTGTTTTTT.

In this sample, this clone turned up once. J is TRBJ2-5 and V is TRBV6-5; 9 positions agree with TRBD2. Germline CDR1 reads MNHEY; CDR2 reads SVGAGI. The CDR3 runs to 15 residues. V was clipped by 0 bases and J by 4 bases; unmatched bases: 3. The CDR3 coding sequence is TGTGCCAGCAGTTACTCTCAAGCGGGAGGAGAGACCCAGTACTTC. The encoded protein is CASSYSQAGGETQYF.